These T cell receptor beta chains were read from a single sample in a study of CD4+ T cells in melanoma. Clones were sequenced by immunoSEQ multiplex PCR, and TCRdb holds only the in-frame ones, with some missing. The data hold under 5,000 clones, with 62% observed a single time. Sample: cells from a culture (not recorded whether cultured in vitro). These receptors came from a human donor with melanoma. Each CDR3 is given with its conserved first and last residue. Fields, in order: CDR3 DNA, CDR3 protein, J gene, D gene, V gene, clone size. The D gene is left open where the match is weak. Clone size is stated in some rows and not others, as once, few, many or a class when expanded.

CDR3 DNA: TGTGCCAGCAGCCAAGCTCACAGTAAAGAGACCCAGTACTTC; CDR3 protein: CASSQAHSKETQYF; J gene: TRBJ2-5; D gene: .; V gene: TRBV3-1/TRBV3-2; clone size: .
CDR3 DNA: TGTGCCAGCAGTGAGTTTGGGGCCGGGGAGACCCAGTACTTC; CDR3 protein: CASSEFGAGETQYF; J gene: TRBJ2-5; D gene: .; V gene: TRBV6-1; clone size: medium-sized
CDR3 DNA: TGTGCCAGCAGCAATAAGGGGGCAGGGGAGGTATTGGAGACCCAGTACTTC; CDR3 protein: CASSNKGAGEVLETQYF; J gene: TRBJ2-5; D gene: .; V gene: TRBV3-1/TRBV3-2; clone size: .
CDR3 DNA: TGTGCCAGCAGCGAGCTAACCGGGGGGTACCAAGAGACCCAGTACTTC; CDR3 protein: CASSELTGGYQETQYF; J gene: TRBJ2-5; D gene: TRBD2; V gene: TRBV9; clone size: .
CDR3 DNA: TGTGCCAGCAGCGTAGCGGTCACTAACTATGGCTACACCTTC; CDR3 protein: CASSVAVTNYGYTF; J gene: TRBJ1-2; D gene: .; V gene: TRBV9; clone size: .
CDR3 DNA: TGTGCCACCAGCTCTCACAGGGGCGGGAATGAGCAGTTCTTC; CDR3 protein: CATSSHRGGNEQFF; J gene: TRBJ2-1; D gene: TRBD1; V gene: TRBV15; clone size: .
CDR3 DNA: TGTGCCTGGAGTAGGACTGGAAATGAGCAGTTCTTC; CDR3 protein: CAWSRTGNEQFF; J gene: TRBJ2-1; D gene: .; V gene: TRBV30; clone size: .
CDR3 DNA: TGTGCCAGCAGCCCGACAGATACGCAGTATTTT; CDR3 protein: CASSPTDTQYF; J gene: TRBJ2-3; D gene: .; V gene: TRBV28; clone size: .
CDR3 DNA: TGTGCCAGCAGTGACTCGATCGGGGGGCCAGATACGCAGTATTTT; CDR3 protein: CASSDSIGGPDTQYF; J gene: TRBJ2-3; D gene: .; V gene: TRBV6-4; clone size: .
CDR3 DNA: TGTGCCAGCAGCCCGTTAGCCGGGGGGGCAACAGATACGCAGTATTTT; CDR3 protein: CASSPLAGGATDTQYF; J gene: TRBJ2-3; D gene: TRBD2; V gene: TRBV5-4; clone size: few
CDR3 DNA: TGTGCCAGCAGCTTAGGATCTAAGGACCCGCAGTATTTT; CDR3 protein: CASSLGSKDPQYF; J gene: TRBJ2-3; D gene: .; V gene: TRBV7-9; clone size: .
CDR3 DNA: TGTGCCAGCAGTAACTCCAGGGGAGGCTACACCTTC; CDR3 protein: CASSNSRGGYTF; J gene: TRBJ1-2; D gene: .; V gene: TRBV27; clone size: .
CDR3 DNA: TGTGCCAGCAGTTATAGGGCTAGCGCCTACACAGATACGCAGTATTTT; CDR3 protein: CASSYRASAYTDTQYF; J gene: TRBJ2-3; D gene: .; V gene: TRBV6-2/TRBV6-3; clone size: .
CDR3 DNA: TGTGCCAGCTCACCGTGGGATACGCAGTATTTT; CDR3 protein: CASSPWDTQYF; J gene: TRBJ2-3; D gene: .; V gene: TRBV18; clone size: .
CDR3 DNA: TGTGCCAGCGGGGAGACCCAGTACTTC; CDR3 protein: CASGETQYF; J gene: TRBJ2-5; D gene: .; V gene: TRBV9; clone size: medium-sized
CDR3 DNA: TGTGCCACCAGTGATTTGCGTGGACAGGGGCCCCCCTACGAGCAGTACTTC; CDR3 protein: CATSDLRGQGPPYEQYF; J gene: TRBJ2-7; D gene: TRBD1; V gene: TRBV24-1; clone size: .
CDR3 DNA: TGCGCCAGCAGCATCCAGGGAGGCAACTATGGCTACACCTTC; CDR3 protein: CASSIQGGNYGYTF; J gene: TRBJ1-2; D gene: .; V gene: TRBV5-1; clone size: .
CDR3 DNA: TGTGCCAGCAGCTTACGTCAATCCATCTACAATGAGCAGTTCTTC; CDR3 protein: CASSLRQSIYNEQFF; J gene: TRBJ2-1; D gene: .; V gene: TRBV13; clone size: medium-sized
CDR3 DNA: TGTGCCAGCACGGACCCTAGCGGTTACAATGAGCAGTTCTTC; CDR3 protein: CASTDPSGYNEQFF; J gene: TRBJ2-1; D gene: TRBD2; V gene: TRBV7-6; clone size: once
CDR3 DNA: TGCGCCAGCAGCCCCACAGGGACTAACTATGGCTACACCTTC; CDR3 protein: CASSPTGTNYGYTF; J gene: TRBJ1-2; D gene: .; V gene: TRBV5-1; clone size: .
CDR3 DNA: TGTGCCAGCAACCCGGGACAGGGGTCGAACACTGAAGCTTTCTTT; CDR3 protein: CASNPGQGSNTEAFF; J gene: TRBJ1-1; D gene: TRBD1; V gene: TRBV7-9; clone size: .
CDR3 DNA: TGTGCCAGCAGCTTAGGCACAGGGTCTGGCTACACCTTC; CDR3 protein: CASSLGTGSGYTF; J gene: TRBJ1-2; D gene: .; V gene: TRBV7-6; clone size: .
CDR3 DNA: TGTGCCTGGAGTCGGGCGGGGGCCCAAGAGACCCAGTACTTC; CDR3 protein: CAWSRAGAQETQYF; J gene: TRBJ2-5; D gene: .; V gene: TRBV30; clone size: .
CDR3 DNA: TGTGCCGCGTCCGGGACGGAGATCTCCTACGAGCAGTACTTC; CDR3 protein: CAASGTEISYEQYF; J gene: TRBJ2-7; D gene: .; V gene: TRBV30; clone size: .
CDR3 DNA: TGTGCCAGCAATCAACAGGGCCCAGACAATGAGCAGTTCTTC; CDR3 protein: CASNQQGPDNEQFF; J gene: TRBJ2-1; D gene: .; V gene: TRBV2; clone size: .
CDR3 DNA: TGTGCCAGCAGCCAACGGACCGGTGGTAGCACAGATACGCAGTATTTT; CDR3 protein: CASSQRTGGSTDTQYF; J gene: TRBJ2-3; D gene: .; V gene: TRBV3-1/TRBV3-2; clone size: .
CDR3 DNA: TGTGCCAGCAGCTTAAGACTAGTTCTTACCGGGGAGCTGTTTTTT; CDR3 protein: CASSLRLVLTGELFF; J gene: TRBJ2-2; D gene: .; V gene: TRBV7-2; clone size: .
CDR3 DNA: TGTGCCAGCAGCTGGGCGGTCAACGAGCAGTACTTC; CDR3 protein: CASSWAVNEQYF; J gene: TRBJ2-7; D gene: .; V gene: TRBV13; clone size: .
CDR3 DNA: TGCGCCAGCAGCCAGGGTGTTTGGCTATCGAACACCGGGGAGCTGTTTTTT; CDR3 protein: CASSQGVWLSNTGELFF; J gene: TRBJ2-2; D gene: .; V gene: TRBV4-1; clone size: .
CDR3 DNA: TGTGCCAGCAGTGTCTGGGGGGCGGCCTATGGCTACACCTTC; CDR3 protein: CASSVWGAAYGYTF; J gene: TRBJ1-2; D gene: .; V gene: TRBV2; clone size: .
CDR3 DNA: TGTGCCAGCTGGGGGGACAGGGTAGATGGCTACACCTTC; CDR3 protein: CASWGDRVDGYTF; J gene: TRBJ1-2; D gene: TRBD1; V gene: TRBV2; clone size: .
CDR3 DNA: TGTGCCAGCAGTTTACAGGGGGCAGGAACTGAAGCTTTCTTT; CDR3 protein: CASSLQGAGTEAFF; J gene: TRBJ1-1; D gene: TRBD1; V gene: TRBV28; clone size: .